A selection of T cell receptor beta chains follows, all from one sample in a study of control samples from healthy donors and cancer patients. Produced via immunoSEQ multiplex PCR; TCRdb's table is partial and in-frame only. The data contain about 86,000 clones, just under 95% of them singletons. The sequenced sample was blood. The receptors shown here come from a woman aged 18-29 years in good health. The CDR3 runs from the conserved cysteine through the conserved F or W. The D gene is left open where the match is weak. Size tells how often a clone was seen (once, few, many) or the class of an expanded clone, and some rows leave it out.

V gene,D gene,J gene,clone size,CDR3 DNA,CDR3 protein
TRBV7-6,.,TRBJ2-3,.,TGTGCCAGCAGCTTACCAGATTGGGAAGTTGGCACAGATACGCAGTATTTT,CASSLPDWEVGTDTQYF
TRBV7-9,.,TRBJ2-2,once,TGTGCCAGCAGCTTAGGAGGGGGTCGGAACACCGGGGAGCTGTTTTTT,CASSLGGGRNTGELFF
TRBV27,TRBD2,TRBJ2-1,.,TGTGCCAGCAGGCCTCCGGGACTAGCGGGATTTGAGCAGTTCTTC,CASRPPGLAGFEQFF
TRBV2,.,TRBJ2-1,.,TGTGCCAGCAGTGATTCGGGCGCTCAACACAATGAGCAGTTCTTC,CASSDSGAQHNEQFF
TRBV4-3,TRBD1,TRBJ2-1,.,TGCGCCAGCAGCCAAGCGACAGGGACGTACAATGAGCAGTTCTTC,CASSQATGTYNEQFF
TRBV27,TRBD2,TRBJ2-5,once,TGTGCCAGCAGTGGCCTAGCGGGGGGGCCTGAGACCCAGTACTTC,CASSGLAGGPETQYF
TRBV7-9,.,TRBJ1-1,.,TGTGCCAGCAGCAGAACAGGGACCGACACTGAAGCTTTCTTT,CASSRTGTDTEAFF
TRBV24-1,.,TRBJ2-2,.,TGTGCCACCGGACGGGGCACCGGGGAGCTGTTTTTT,CATGRGTGELFF
TRBV12-3/TRBV12-4,.,TRBJ1-2,.,TGTGCCAGCCCTGCGACGGGGGGGGGCGGCTACACCTTC,CASPATGGGGYTF
TRBV19,.,TRBJ2-5,.,TGTGCCAGTAGTATTCGAGGGGGGACGCAAGAGACCCAGTACTTC,CASSIRGGTQETQYF
TRBV28,.,TRBJ2-3,.,TGTGCCAGCAGTTTATATGGGGCGGGCACAGATACGCAGTATTTT,CASSLYGAGTDTQYF
TRBV9,.,TRBJ1-6,.,TGTGCCAGCAGCGTAGCAAATAGTAATTCACCCCTCCACTTT,CASSVANSNSPLHF
TRBV4-2,.,TRBJ2-1,.,TGTGCCAGCAGCCAAGTAGGATCAGATGAGCAGTTCTTC,CASSQVGSDEQFF
TRBV7-2,.,TRBJ1-2,.,TGTGCCAGCAGCTTACAAAGGGCGTATGGCTACACCTTC,CASSLQRAYGYTF
TRBV7-2,TRBD2,TRBJ2-1,.,TGTGCCAGCAGCTTGCCCCCCCTAGCGGGTTCCAATGAGCAGTTCTTC,CASSLPPLAGSNEQFF
TRBV6-2/TRBV6-3,TRBD1,TRBJ2-7,.,TGTGCCAGCAGTTACAACAGGGGCGGATTCTACGAGCAGTACTTC,CASSYNRGGFYEQYF
TRBV5-1,TRBD2,TRBJ2-2,.,TGCGCCAGCAGCTTGGCGGTCCGGGGGGCCGGGGAGCTGTTTTTT,CASSLAVRGAGELFF
TRBV20-1,.,TRBJ2-7,once,TGCAGTGCTAGTACGGGACTTGTCTCCTACGAGCAGTACTTC,CSASTGLVSYEQYF
TRBV21-1,.,TRBJ2-7,.,TGTGCCAGCAGCCTGGGCGGCCCCGGGAGAACTAGTTACGAGCAGTACTTC,CASSLGGPGRTSYEQYF
TRBV7-9,TRBD1,TRBJ2-3,.,TGTGCCAGCAGCTCAGGACAGGGGGACACAGATACGCAGTATTTT,CASSSGQGDTDTQYF